Following are 27 T cell receptor beta chains from one sample sequenced in a study of blood T cell repertoires in COVID-19. Clones were sequenced by immunoSEQ multiplex PCR, and TCRdb holds only the in-frame ones, with some missing. This table has 100,000 to 150,000 clones, around 86% appearing once. The sample was peripheral blood. The receptors shown here come from a woman of 80 years or more with acute or convalescent COVID-19.

This chain joins TRBV3-1 (or the pseudogene TRBV3-2) and TRBJ2-3; D is possibly TRBD2 (6 bases). Germline CDR1 reads LGHDT; CDR2 reads YNNKEL (reference sequence). The CDR3 has 16 residues. V was clipped by 0 bases and J by 7 bases, with 17 bases between them. CDR3 bases: TGTGCCAGCAGCCAAGAAGGATGGGTAGGAGGGTATACGCAGTATTTT. It yields the protein CASSQEGWVGGYTQYF.

The V and J genes are TRBV2 and TRBJ2-7, with 9 bases that match TRBD1. CDR1 is SNHLY, CDR2 FYNNEI, per germline. J lost 5 bases, V lost 7 bases, and 9 bases had no gene match. The CDR3 is 14 amino acids. CDR3 sequence (DNA): TGTGCCAGCAACCCGGGACAGGGTTCGCACGAGCAGTACTTC. It yields the protein CASNPGQGSHEQYF.

In regard to this clone: This specimen includes other DNA sequences encoding the same CDR3. This chain uses TRBV7-3 with TRBJ1-1, with D possibly TRBD1 on 5 matching bases. V dropped 0 bases and J dropped 1 base, with 6 bases sitting between them. The CDR3 contains 14 residues. Germline CDR1 reads SGHTA; CDR2 reads FQGTGA. The CDR3 nucleotides read TGTGCCAGCAGCTTAACGGGGGGGAACACTGAAGCTTTCTTT. It is translated as CASSLTGGNTEAFF.

Only one count was recorded for this clone. CDR3 protein: CASSQDQGGYGYTF. The DNA of the CDR3 is TGTGCCAGCAGCCAAGACCAGGGGGGCTATGGCTACACCTTC. V is TRBV7-2 and J is TRBJ1-2, with 7 bases identical to TRBD1. Germline lookup yields CDR1 SGHTA and CDR2 FQGNSA. The CDR3 sequence is 14 residues long. V dropped 5 bases and J dropped 4; count of bases not matched to a gene: 7.

Turning to this clone: The junction does not match germline at one end; this may be a read error. The rearrangement joins TRBV7-7 to TRBJ2-2; a weak D match, TRBD2 (5 bases). The germline gives CDR1 SSHAT, CDR2 FNYEAQ (reference sequence). CDR3 length: 13 residues. The CDR3 bases are TGTGCTAGCAGCTTAATACTAGACGGGGAGCTGTTTTTT. This sequence encodes CASSLILDGELFF. Filled out from reference TRBV7-7 and TRBJ2-2, the complete variable domain reads GAGVSQSPRYKVTKRGQDVTLRCDPISSHATLYWYQQALGQGPEFLTYFNYEAQPDKSGLPSDRFSAERPEGSISTLTIQRTEQRDSAMYRCASSLILDGELFFGEGSRLTVL.

V is TRBV21-1 and J is TRBJ1-2; the D call of TRBD1 is as the table states it, not checked on the DNA. TRBV21-1 is annotated as a pseudogene. The CDR3 consists of 16 residues. This chain's CDR3 is CASSKVDRPGSRGYTF. CDR3 in DNA: TGTGCCAGCAGCAAAGTGGACAGGCCGGGTAGTCGTGGCTACACCTTC.

The J gene is TRBJ2-1, the V gene TRBV5-1, with D unclear. There are 18 residues in the CDR3. V lost 0 bases and J 1 base, leaving 17 bases between the germline ends. Germline CDR1 and CDR2: SGHRS and YFSETQ. CDR3 region: CASSLGLSLTGSYNEQFF. In DNA form, the CDR3 reads TGCGCCAGCAGCTTGGGTTTATCCCTTACCGGGTCCTACAATGAGCAGTTCTTC.

The chain uses TRBV5-1 and TRBJ1-2; TRBD1 aligns across 12 bases. With 5 bases clipped from V and 4 bases from J, the junction kept 6 bases outside the gene matches. Germline V CDR1 and CDR2: SGHRS, YFSETQ. The CDR3 has 15 residues. CDR3 protein: CASRIGTGGSYGYTF. The CDR3 DNA reads TGCGCCAGCAGAATCGGGACAGGGGGCAGCTATGGCTACACCTTC.

The CDR3 DNA is TGTGCCACCCCCCCCGGGAGCTCTGGGGCCAACGTCCTGACTTTC. As protein: CATPPGSSGANVLTF. The V gene is TRBV7-9, the J gene TRBJ2-6, with a possible D match to TRBD2 (6 bases). Per the germline V gene, CDR1 is SEHNR and CDR2 is FQNEAQ (reference sequence). The CDR3 covers 15 residues. V was shortened by 10 bases and J by 0 bases, with 13 bases between the two germline ends.

The genes are TRBV15 and TRBJ2-3; a possible D gene is TRBD1 (5 bases). V lost 0 bases, J lost 2 bases, and 12 bases lay in between. CDR3 length equals 16 residues. The germline V gene encodes CDR1 LNHNV and CDR2 YYDKDF (reference sequence). The CDR3 loop is CATSRDPDTYTDTQYF. In DNA, the CDR3 is TGTGCCACCAGCAGAGATCCGGACACCTACACAGATACGCAGTATTTT. Full variable domain (outside the CDR3, taken from reference TRBV15 and TRBJ2-3): DAMVIQNPRYQVTQFGKPVTLSCSQTLNHNVMYWYQQKSSQAPKLLFHYYDKDFNNEADTPDNFQSRRPNTSFCFLDIRSPGLGDTAMYLCATSRDPDTYTDTQYFGPGTRLTVL.

This clone was detected a few times. The rearrangement joins TRBV12-3 or TRBV12-4 to TRBJ2-7, with 7 bases lining up with TRBD2. This CDR3 region has 11 residues. J lost 2 bases, V lost 8 bases, and 0 bases had no gene match. The CDR3 loop is CASREAYEQYF. In nucleotides, the CDR3 is TGTGCCAGCCGGGAGGCCTACGAGCAGTACTTC.

The chain has TRBV6-6 and TRBJ1-6; D may be TRBD1 (6 bases). The germline V and J ends were trimmed by 7 bases and 10 bases, with 14 bases remaining between them. This CDR3 region has 13 residues. CDR1 and CDR2 from the germline V gene are MNHNY and SVGAGI (reference sequence). The CDR3 protein is CASMLARGSPLHF. CDR3 DNA sequence: TGTGCCAGCATGTTGGCGAGGGGGTCACCCCTCCACTTT.

Worth noting for this clone: Relative to the germline gene, one junction end is altered; a read error may explain this. The chain has TRBV4-3 and TRBJ1-1; D remains unclear. Germline V CDR1 and CDR2: LGHNA, YSLEER. The CDR3 has 15 amino acids. The CDR3 DNA is TGCGCCAGCAGCCGCAAGATGGGCGAGAACGCTGAAGCTTTCTTT. This translates into CASSRKMGENAEAFF.

The chain combines TRBV4-3 with TRBJ1-2, with 8 bases lining up with TRBD1. The CDR3 has 14 amino acids. Per the germline V gene, CDR1 is LGHNA and CDR2 is YSLEER. Unmatched junction bases numbered 5, after V lost 0 bases and J lost 8 bases. CDR3 sequence: CASSQEQGAGGYTF. As DNA, the CDR3 is TGCGCCAGCAGCCAAGAGCAGGGGGCTGGAGGCTACACCTTC.

This clone was counted only a few times. This chain uses TRBV18 with TRBJ1-2, with a tentative D call TRBD1 (5 bases). CDR1 KGHSH and CDR2 LQKENI come from the germline V gene. With 2 bases removed from V and 6 bases from J, the gap between germline ends came to 10 bases. The length of the CDR3 is 13 residues. For the CDR3, the DNA is TGTGCCAGCTCACCAAATTGGGGGGATGGCTACACCTTC. This codes for CASSPNWGDGYTF.

The CDR3 loop reads CASTQTGTGTNEQFF. For the CDR3, the DNA is TGCGCCAGCACTCAAACCGGGACAGGGACGAATGAGCAGTTCTTC. The chain uses TRBV5-1 and TRBJ2-1, with TRBD1 matching over 9 bases. This CDR3 has 15 amino acids. Trimming took 6 bases from V and 7 from J; bases not matched to a gene: 11. CDR1 SGHRS and CDR2 YFSETQ come from the germline V gene.

This rearrangement joins TRBV2 to TRBJ1-3; TRBD1 aligns across 7 bases. The V gene end was trimmed by 9 bases and the J gene end by 2 bases; junction bases not matched to a gene: 4. This CDR3 region has 13 residues. Germline lookup yields CDR1 SNHLY and CDR2 FYNNEI. The CDR3 region is CARTDRAGNTIYF. CDR3 nucleotide sequence: TGTGCCAGGACAGACAGGGCTGGAAACACCATATATTTT.

The chain couples TRBV18 to TRBJ1-1; no clear D. V was pared by 3 bases and J by 8 bases, with 13 bases between. Germline CDR1 and CDR2: KGHSH and LQKENI. The CDR3 sequence is 13 residues long. The CDR3 DNA sequence: TGTGCCAGCTCACCGGAGGCAGACGGCGAAGCTTTCTTT. Amino acids: CASSPEADGEAFF.

CDR3: CASSLVAGVRTDTQYF. CDR3 DNA: TGCGCCAGCAGCTTGGTAGCGGGGGTGAGGACAGATACGCAGTATTTT. The rearrangement uses TRBV5-1 and TRBJ2-3; 9 nucleotides agree with TRBD2. V was pared by 0 bases and J by 3 bases, with 5 bases of the junction left unmatched. Looked up from germline, CDR1 is SGHRS and CDR2 is YFSETQ. This CDR3 is built from 16 residues.

This chain connects TRBV5-4 to TRBJ2-3, with 13 bases matching TRBD2. V lost 4 bases, J lost 3 bases, and 8 bases stayed unmatched. The CDR3 totals 17 residues. Per the germline V gene, CDR1 is SGHNT and CDR2 is YYREEE (reference sequence). CDR3 coding DNA: TGTGCCAGCAGCGGTACTAGCGGGGGGGCCTTAACAGATACGCAGTATTTT. As protein: CASSGTSGGALTDTQYF. The full variable domain, completed using reference TRBV5-4 and TRBJ2-3, is ETGVTQSPTHLIKTRGQQVTLRCSSQSGHNTVSWYQQALGQGPQFIFQYYREEENGRGNFPPRFSGLQFPNYSSELNVNALELDDSALYLCASSGTSGGALTDTQYFGPGTRLTVL.

This clone was observed once. The rearrangement uses TRBV18 and TRBJ2-3; D is unclear. Germline values: CDR1 KGHSH, CDR2 LQKENI. With 3 bases removed from V and 3 bases from J, the gap between germline ends came to 4 bases. The CDR3 is 12 amino acids. The CDR3 reads CASSPRTDTQYF. The CDR3, as DNA: TGTGCCAGCTCACCCAGAACAGATACGCAGTATTTT. Full variable domain (remainder filled in from reference TRBV18 and TRBJ2-3): NAGVMQNPRHLVRRRGQEARLRCSPMKGHSHVYWYRQLPEEGLKFMVYLQKENIIDESGMPKERFSAEFPKEGPSILRIQQVVRGDSAAYFCASSPRTDTQYFGPGTRLTVL.

The V gene is TRBV5-4, the J gene TRBJ2-2, with D tentatively TRBD1 (6 bases). CDR1 is SGHNT and CDR2 is YYREEE in the germline V gene (reference sequence). The CDR3 totals 16 residues. Trimming removed 2 bases at V and 2 bases at J, with 13 bases between. The DNA of the CDR3 is TGTGCCAGCAGCTTTTGGGGGCTGGCCAACACCGGGGAGCTGTTTTTT. The encoded protein is CASSFWGLANTGELFF.

This chain uses TRBV14 with TRBJ2-5, with a possible D match to TRBD1 (5 bases). Between the trimmed V and J ends, which lost 0 bases and 4 bases, there was a span of 15 bases. The CDR3 has 16 residues. Germline V gene lookup returns CDR1 SGHDN and CDR2 FVKESK. CDR3 loop: CASSQDRGTSLETQYF. DNA for the CDR3: TGTGCCAGCAGCCAAGATAGGGGAACTTCTCTAGAGACCCAGTACTTC. Supplemented by reference TRBV14 and TRBJ2-5, the full variable domain reads EAGVTQFPSHSVIEKGQTVTLRCDPISGHDNLYWYRRVMGKEIKFLLHFVKESKQDESGMPNNRFLAERTGGTYSTLKVQPAELEDSGVYFCASSQDRGTSLETQYFGPGTRLLVL.

This chain connects TRBV7-3 to TRBJ2-5; D possibly corresponds to TRBD1 (8 bases). Germline V gene lookup returns CDR1 SGHTA and CDR2 FQGTGA. Trimming stripped 3 bases from V and 10 bases from J, with 15 bases between. The CDR3 covers 13 residues. CDR3: CASSLDREGNQYF. CDR3 coding DNA: TGTGCCAGCAGCTTGGACAGGGAGGGGAACCAGTACTTC.

This clone was observed a single time. This chain joins TRBV6-2 or TRBV6-3 and TRBJ2-7, with 10 bases fitting TRBD2. CDR3 length: 18 amino acids. Trimming took 2 bases from V and 5 from J; bases not matched to a gene: 15. The germline V gene has CDR1 MNHEY and CDR2 SVGEGT. CDR3 in DNA: TGTGCCAGCAGTTACGCCCTGGGGCTAGCGGGGGACTTCGACGAGCAGTACTTC. Translation: CASSYALGLAGDFDEQYF.

This chain uses TRBV5-4 with TRBJ1-1, with D tentatively TRBD1 (5 bases). V lost 0 bases, J lost 3 bases, and 15 bases lay in between. There are 16 residues in the CDR3. Germline assignment: CDR1 SGHNT and CDR2 YYREEE (reference sequence). Here the CDR3 reads CASSLAGSQGHTEAFF. The DNA for the CDR3 is TGTGCCAGCAGCTTGGCGGGTTCTCAGGGTCACACTGAAGCTTTCTTT.

CDR3 loop: CASSAERNTEAFF. The CDR3 nucleotides read TGTGCCAGCAGCGCCGAGAGGAACACTGAAGCTTTCTTT. V gene TRBV7-3 combines with J gene TRBJ1-1; no firm D call. V lost 5 bases, J lost 1 base, and 8 bases lay in between. The CDR3 consists of 13 residues. Germline V gene sequence: CDR1 SGHTA, CDR2 FQGTGA.